This passage covers 10 T cell receptor beta chains from one sample sequenced in a study of cytomegalovirus exposure and HLA in healthy donors. It was with 60 Vbeta and 13 Jbeta primers that the PCR ran. Sequencing used immunoSEQ multiplex PCR; TCRdb keeps in-frame clones, though not all of them. The repertoire holds under 150,000 clones, with 73% as singletons. The specimen sequenced was PBMCs. The receptors come from a woman between 35 and 50 years old in good health and CMV-seronegative.

The chain has TRBV28 and TRBJ2-2; D is uncertain. Deletions cut 6 bases from V and 1 base from J, with 6 bases between. From germline, CDR1 is MDHEN and CDR2 SYDVKM. This CDR3 is 13 amino acids long. CDR3 nucleotides: TGTGCCAGCAGGGCCGAGAACACCGGGGAGCTGTTTTTT. Translating it yields CASRAENTGELFF.

The chain is built from TRBV14 and TRBJ2-1, with TRBD2 identical over 7 bases. The CDR3 runs to 16 residues. V shed 4 bases and J 0 bases; nucleotides not matched to a gene: 6. Germline V CDR1 and CDR2: SGHDN, FVKESK. The CDR3 DNA reads as TGTGCCAGCAGCCTAAGCGGGACCAGCTCCTACAATGAGCAGTTCTTC. Translating it yields CASSLSGTSSYNEQFF.

This clone was seen more than once but under ten times. J is TRBJ2-3 and V is TRBV2, with 7 positions matching TRBD1. The CDR3 spans 16 residues. Per the germline V gene, CDR1 is SNHLY and CDR2 is FYNNEI. V shed 2 bases and J 2 bases; nucleotides not matched to a gene: 7. The CDR3 DNA is TGTGCCAGCAGTGAAAGTCCCGGACAGGACACAGATACGCAGTATTTT. This translates into CASSESPGQDTDTQYF. The full variable domain, rest sourced from reference TRBV2 and TRBJ2-3, is EPEVTQTPSHQVTQMGQEVILRCVPISNHLYFYWYRQILGQKVEFLVSFYNNEISEKSEIFDDQFSVERPDGSNFTLKIRSTKLEDSAMYFCASSESPGQDTDTQYFGPGTRLTVL.

The CDR3 DNA reads TGTGCCGCTGGCCCCTTGCAGTCAGGGTATCAGCCCCAGCATTTT. It encodes CAAGPLQSGYQPQHF. V usage is TRBV19 and J usage is TRBJ1-5; the D gene is possibly TRBD1 (5 bases). Per germline, CDR1 LNHDA and CDR2 SQIVND (reference sequence). CDR3 length: 15 residues. Trimming took 11 bases from V and 5 from J, leaving 22 bases between them.

Concerning this clone itself: One junction end disagrees with the germline gene, perhaps due to a read error. The chain joins TRBV6-6 to TRBJ2-5; perhaps TRBD1 as D (6 bases). Per the germline V gene, CDR1 is MNHNY and CDR2 is SVGAGI (reference sequence). The CDR3 contains 15 residues. The CDR3 DNA follows: TGTGCCAGCAGCCTCGCCCAGGGGATTAAAGAGGCCCAGTACTTC. Translation gives CASSLAQGIKEAQYF.

This chain joins TRBV19 and TRBJ1-5; 11 bases match TRBD1. V trimming: 4 bases; J trimming: 5 bases; junction bases outside the gene matches: 7. CDR3 size: 16 residues. Germline V gives CDR1 LNHDA, CDR2 SQIVND (reference sequence). The CDR3 coding sequence is TGTGCCAGTAGTACCGGGACAGGGGGGGTACATCAGCCCCAGCATTTT. Protein product: CASSTGTGGVHQPQHF.

In nucleotides, the CDR3 is TGTGCCAGCACCAGCGCTGGGACAGGGCATGAAGCTTTCTTT. This codes for CASTSAGTGHEAFF. The chain uses TRBV6-5 and TRBJ1-1, with 9 bases identical to TRBD1. The CDR3 consists of 14 residues. The V gene end was trimmed by 7 bases and the J gene end by 7 bases; junction bases not matched to a gene: 10. CDR1 is MNHEY, CDR2 SVGAGI, per germline.

The chain is built from TRBV19 and TRBJ2-3; TRBD2 aligns across 9 bases. This CDR3 is 18 amino acids long. Germline CDR1 reads LNHDA; CDR2 reads SQIVND (reference sequence). V dropped 3 bases and J dropped 6; count of bases not matched to a gene: 16. CDR3 residues: CASSMEGASGVSTDTQYF. CDR3 coding DNA: TGTGCCAGTAGTATGGAAGGAGCTAGCGGGGTTTCTACCGATACGCAGTATTTT.

The chain carries TRBV2 and TRBJ2-2; 12 nucleotides agree with TRBD2. This CDR3 spans 18 amino acids. The V and J ends lost 3 bases and 4 bases, in that order; junction bases with no gene match: 9. Germline V CDR1 and CDR2: SNHLY, FYNNEI. The CDR3 loop reads CASSDRLAGGPGTGELFF. In DNA form, the CDR3 reads TGTGCCAGCAGTGATAGGCTAGCGGGGGGGCCAGGCACCGGGGAGCTGTTTTTT.

This chain links TRBV7-3 with TRBJ2-6; D might be TRBD1 (6 bases). Trimming pared 3 bases from V and 0 bases from J, leaving 6 bases between. There are 15 residues in the CDR3. The V gene's germline CDR1 is SGHTA and CDR2 FQGTGA. The CDR3 nucleotides are TGTGCCAGCAGCTTGGGGGCCTCTGGGGCCAACGTCCTGACTTTC. It is translated as CASSLGASGANVLTF.